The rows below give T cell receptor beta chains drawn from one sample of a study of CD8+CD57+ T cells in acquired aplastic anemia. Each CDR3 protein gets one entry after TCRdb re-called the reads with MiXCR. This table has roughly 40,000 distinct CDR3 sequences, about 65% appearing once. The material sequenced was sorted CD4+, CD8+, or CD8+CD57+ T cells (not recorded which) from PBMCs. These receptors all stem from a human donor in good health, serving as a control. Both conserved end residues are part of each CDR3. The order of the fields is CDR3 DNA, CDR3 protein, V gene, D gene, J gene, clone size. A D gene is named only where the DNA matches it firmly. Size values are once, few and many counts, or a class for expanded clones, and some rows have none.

CDR3nt: TGTGCCAGCAGCCCCGGTCGGGGAGCCTCCTACGAGCAGTACTTC
CDR3aa: CASSPGRGASYEQYF
v_gene: TRBV4-2
d_gene: -
j_gene: TRBJ2-7
abundance: -

CDR3nt: TGTGCCAGTAGTATGGGCAGCTACAATCAGCCCCAGCATTTT
CDR3aa: CASSMGSYNQPQHF
v_gene: TRBV19
d_gene: -
j_gene: TRBJ1-5
abundance: -

CDR3nt: TGCAGTGTATCTCACGAGGGCGGCTATGGCTACACCTTC
CDR3aa: CSVSHEGGYGYTF
v_gene: TRBV20-1
d_gene: -
j_gene: TRBJ1-2
abundance: -

CDR3nt: TGTGCCATCAGTGAGTCTGGCAGGGACTACGAGCAGTACTTC
CDR3aa: CAISESGRDYEQYF
v_gene: TRBV10-3
d_gene: -
j_gene: TRBJ2-7
abundance: -

CDR3nt: TGCAGCGTTGTTATCGGCTATTACAATGAGCAGTTCTTC
CDR3aa: CSVVIGYYNEQFF
v_gene: TRBV29-1
d_gene: -
j_gene: TRBJ2-1
abundance: -

CDR3nt: TGTGCCATCCGTGCGGGGAAGAGGACTGAAGCTTTCTTT
CDR3aa: CAIRAGKRTEAFF
v_gene: TRBV6-1
d_gene: -
j_gene: TRBJ1-1
abundance: -

CDR3nt: TGCAGTGCTAGCAGCTTAGCGCCAGGGTCAACCTACGAGCAGTACTTC
CDR3aa: CSASSLAPGSTYEQYF
v_gene: TRBV20-1
d_gene: -
j_gene: TRBJ2-7
abundance: -

CDR3nt: TGTGCCAGCAGTCGAGACAGGGACTATGGCTACACCTTC
CDR3aa: CASSRDRDYGYTF
v_gene: TRBV12-3/TRBV12-4
d_gene: TRBD1
j_gene: TRBJ1-2
abundance: -

CDR3nt: TGTGGTACCGGGGGCGGACCCTACAATGAGCAGTTCTTC
CDR3aa: CGTGGGPYNEQFF
v_gene: TRBV7-6
d_gene: -
j_gene: TRBJ2-1
abundance: -

CDR3nt: TGCAGTGCTAGCCGTTTGGTGAACAATGAGCAGTTCTTC
CDR3aa: CSASRLVNNEQFF
v_gene: TRBV20-1
d_gene: -
j_gene: TRBJ2-1
abundance: -

CDR3nt: TGTGCCAGCAGCCACCAAGGAGTACTTAACTATGGCTACACCTTC
CDR3aa: CASSHQGVLNYGYTF
v_gene: TRBV6-1
d_gene: -
j_gene: TRBJ1-2
abundance: -

CDR3nt: TGTGCCAGCAGTGAGACCAATAGCAATCAGCCCCAGCATTTT
CDR3aa: CASSETNSNQPQHF
v_gene: TRBV2
d_gene: -
j_gene: TRBJ1-5
abundance: -

CDR3nt: TGTGCCAGCATACTATCAGGAGCCACAGATACGCAGTATTTT
CDR3aa: CASILSGATDTQYF
v_gene: TRBV12-3/TRBV12-4
d_gene: -
j_gene: TRBJ2-3
abundance: -

CDR3nt: TGTGCCAGCAGAGGGGACAGTACTAACTATGGCTACACCTTC
CDR3aa: CASRGDSTNYGYTF
v_gene: TRBV2
d_gene: TRBD1
j_gene: TRBJ1-2
abundance: -

CDR3nt: TGTACCGGCAGCGTAGGGACAGGGGGCCCCACAGATACGCAGTATTTT
CDR3aa: CTGSVGTGGPTDTQYF
v_gene: TRBV9
d_gene: TRBD1
j_gene: TRBJ2-3
abundance: -

CDR3nt: TGTGCCAGTAGTGAGACAGGGGGACATCAGCCCCAGCATTTT
CDR3aa: CASSETGGHQPQHF
v_gene: TRBV19
d_gene: TRBD1
j_gene: TRBJ1-5
abundance: -

CDR3nt: TGTGCCAGCGGCGTGGCCAGGGGATATGGCTACACCTTC
CDR3aa: CASGVARGYGYTF
v_gene: TRBV2
d_gene: -
j_gene: TRBJ1-2
abundance: -

CDR3nt: TGTGCCACCAAGGCGGACTCTGACTATGGCTACACCTTC
CDR3aa: CATKADSDYGYTF
v_gene: TRBV15
d_gene: -
j_gene: TRBJ1-2
abundance: -

CDR3nt: TGTGCCAGTAAGGGGACAGGGGCGTACGAGCAGTACTTC
CDR3aa: CASKGTGAYEQYF
v_gene: TRBV19
d_gene: TRBD1
j_gene: TRBJ2-7
abundance: -

CDR3nt: TGTGCCACCAGCCCGGCTACAGATACGCAGTATTTT
CDR3aa: CATSPATDTQYF
v_gene: TRBV15
d_gene: -
j_gene: TRBJ2-3
abundance: few

CDR3nt: TGTGCCAGCAGCCGCTACCTCGGCAACACCGGGGAGCTGTTTTTT
CDR3aa: CASSRYLGNTGELFF
v_gene: TRBV7-2
d_gene: -
j_gene: TRBJ2-2
abundance: many

CDR3nt: TGTGCCAGCAGGGGGGACTGGAACTACGAGCAGTACTTC
CDR3aa: CASRGDWNYEQYF
v_gene: TRBV2
d_gene: -
j_gene: TRBJ2-7
abundance: -

CDR3nt: TGTGCCATCAGCCCTAGCGGAAACTACAATGAGCAGTTCTTC
CDR3aa: CAISPSGNYNEQFF
v_gene: TRBV10-3
d_gene: TRBD2
j_gene: TRBJ2-1
abundance: -

CDR3nt: TGTGCCACCAGCGGAAAAGGGACAGGGAACACTGAAGCTTTCTTT
CDR3aa: CATSGKGTGNTEAFF
v_gene: TRBV15
d_gene: TRBD1
j_gene: TRBJ1-1
abundance: -

CDR3nt: TGCAGCGTTGTAGGATCCGAGAATACGCAGTATTTT
CDR3aa: CSVVGSENTQYF
v_gene: TRBV29-1
d_gene: -
j_gene: TRBJ2-3
abundance: -

CDR3nt: TGTGCCAGCAGCACCCGAACAGGGCAAAGCACTGAAGCTTTCTTT
CDR3aa: CASSTRTGQSTEAFF
v_gene: TRBV7-8
d_gene: -
j_gene: TRBJ1-1
abundance: -

CDR3nt: TGTGCCAGCAGCGTAGCGAGCTCCTACAATGAGCAGTTCTTC
CDR3aa: CASSVASSYNEQFF
v_gene: TRBV9
d_gene: -
j_gene: TRBJ2-1
abundance: -

CDR3nt: TGCAGTGCTAGCAAAGAGAGGGCTGAAGCTTTCTTT
CDR3aa: CSASKERAEAFF
v_gene: TRBV20-1
d_gene: -
j_gene: TRBJ1-1
abundance: -

CDR3nt: TGTGCCATCTACAGGACCACAAACGCACAAGAGACCCAGTACTTC
CDR3aa: CAIYRTTNAQETQYF
v_gene: TRBV7-9
d_gene: -
j_gene: TRBJ2-5
abundance: -

CDR3nt: TGTGCCAGCAGCGTATACCTGAACACTGAAGCTCTCTTT
CDR3aa: CASSVYLNTEALF
v_gene: TRBV9
d_gene: -
j_gene: TRBJ1-1
abundance: -

CDR3nt: TGTGCCAGCAGTGAATTTGGGAAGCACACTGAAGCTTTCTTT
CDR3aa: CASSEFGKHTEAFF
v_gene: TRBV25-1
d_gene: -
j_gene: TRBJ1-1
abundance: -

CDR3nt: TGTGCCAGCAGCACCGGACTAGCGGGTTCCGAGCAGTACTTC
CDR3aa: CASSTGLAGSEQYF
v_gene: TRBV7-2
d_gene: TRBD2
j_gene: TRBJ2-7
abundance: -

CDR3nt: TGTGCCGCCAGCAGCTTGGCGGGGGGGGGCACAGATACGCAGTATTTT
CDR3aa: CAASSLAGGGTDTQYF
v_gene: TRBV15
d_gene: TRBD2
j_gene: TRBJ2-3
abundance: -

CDR3nt: TGTGCCAGCGGTAAAGGTTACTCCTACGAGCAGTACTTC
CDR3aa: CASGKGYSYEQYF
v_gene: TRBV2
d_gene: -
j_gene: TRBJ2-7
abundance: -

CDR3nt: TGTGCCACCAGTGATTTATTGGGGGGGCCGGGGCCCCAGCATTTT
CDR3aa: CATSDLLGGPGPQHF
v_gene: TRBV24-1
d_gene: -
j_gene: TRBJ1-5
abundance: -

CDR3nt: TGTGCCATCAGTGCAGCGGGAGGGTACAATGAGCAGTTCTTC
CDR3aa: CAISAAGGYNEQFF
v_gene: TRBV10-3
d_gene: TRBD2
j_gene: TRBJ2-1
abundance: -

CDR3nt: TGCAGCGGCGGACGTAACACTGAAGCTTTCTTT
CDR3aa: CSGGRNTEAFF
v_gene: TRBV29-1
d_gene: -
j_gene: TRBJ1-1
abundance: -

CDR3nt: TGCGCCAGCATGGGAGGGGGGTTGAACACTGAAGCTTTCTTT
CDR3aa: CASMGGGLNTEAFF
v_gene: TRBV10-2
d_gene: -
j_gene: TRBJ1-1
abundance: -

CDR3nt: TGTGCCAGCAGTGGGACTAGCGGGGGGTACGAGCAGTACTTC
CDR3aa: CASSGTSGGYEQYF
v_gene: TRBV25-1
d_gene: TRBD2
j_gene: TRBJ2-7
abundance: -

CDR3nt: TGTGCCAGCAGCTTACAGGGGAGGACCGGGGAGCTGTTTTTT
CDR3aa: CASSLQGRTGELFF
v_gene: TRBV13
d_gene: -
j_gene: TRBJ2-2
abundance: few

CDR3nt: TGCAGTGCTGTTCCCGGGACGTCCGGCTACACCTTC
CDR3aa: CSAVPGTSGYTF
v_gene: TRBV20-1
d_gene: -
j_gene: TRBJ1-2
abundance: -

CDR3nt: TGTGCCAGCAGTTTAGGCGGGGGGCTCGGTAGAGAGCAGTTCTTC
CDR3aa: CASSLGGGLGREQFF
v_gene: TRBV12-3/TRBV12-4
d_gene: TRBD2
j_gene: TRBJ2-1
abundance: -

CDR3nt: TGTGCCAGCAGCTTAGAAGTGGGGGTGGGAGGTGAGCAGTACTTC
CDR3aa: CASSLEVGVGGEQYF
v_gene: TRBV11-2
d_gene: -
j_gene: TRBJ2-7
abundance: -

CDR3nt: TGCAGTGCTAGAGATTCGACAAGGGGGGTATCGGATACGCAGTATTTT
CDR3aa: CSARDSTRGVSDTQYF
v_gene: TRBV20-1
d_gene: -
j_gene: TRBJ2-3
abundance: -

CDR3nt: TGTGCCAGTAGCACACTCATGGGTGCGGACCAGCCCCAGCATTTT
CDR3aa: CASSTLMGADQPQHF
v_gene: TRBV19
d_gene: -
j_gene: TRBJ1-5
abundance: -

CDR3nt: TGTGCCAGCAGCTTACCCCCTGAGGGGCGGGGAAACACCATATATTTT
CDR3aa: CASSLPPEGRGNTIYF
v_gene: TRBV7-6
d_gene: -
j_gene: TRBJ1-3
abundance: -

CDR3nt: TGTGCCAGCAGTACCGGGACAGGTTGGTTTACCTTC
CDR3aa: CASSTGTGWFTF
v_gene: TRBV2
d_gene: TRBD1
j_gene: TRBJ1-2
abundance: -

CDR3nt: TGTGCCAGCAGCTCCCCCAATTCCTACGAGCAGTACTTC
CDR3aa: CASSSPNSYEQYF
v_gene: TRBV7-9
d_gene: -
j_gene: TRBJ2-7
abundance: -

CDR3nt: TGTGCCAGCAGCTCCTATCTAGCGGGGGTCTACAATGAGCAGTTCTTC
CDR3aa: CASSSYLAGVYNEQFF
v_gene: TRBV13
d_gene: TRBD2
j_gene: TRBJ2-1
abundance: many

CDR3nt: TGTGCCATCAGCTCCCCCCGGCAAAACACCGGGGAGCTGTTTTTT
CDR3aa: CAISSPRQNTGELFF
v_gene: TRBV10-3
d_gene: -
j_gene: TRBJ2-2
abundance: many

CDR3nt: TGTGCCAGCAGATATCAGGGAAACACTGAAGCTTTCTTT
CDR3aa: CASRYQGNTEAFF
v_gene: TRBV2
d_gene: -
j_gene: TRBJ1-1
abundance: -